This section outlines one T cell receptor beta chain sequence together with its context. This record comes from a study of blood T cell repertoires in COVID-19. Overall study context: PBMCs, B-cell-depleted T cells, or T cells were the source of the cDNA or gDNA that made up the material.

V shed 7 bases and J 8 bases; nucleotides not matched to a gene: 9. The length of the CDR3 is 15 residues. Germline V gene sequence: CDR1 LNHDA, CDR2 SQIVND (reference sequence). Sequencing was performed with immunoSEQ multiplex PCR; in TCRdb, only in-frame clones are kept and a portion is missing. Of about 96,000 clones listed, roughly 90% are singletons. Sequencing was performed on peripheral blood. The chain carries TRBV19 and TRBJ2-1; 12 bases are shared with TRBD1. The source of this sequence is a human donor with COVID-19, enrolled during active disease. The donor label of this sample is uncertain. This CDR3 reads CASTHRDRGLDEQFF. CDR3 nucleotides: TGTGCCAGTACCCACCGGGACAGGGGGCTCGATGAGCAGTTCTTC.